One and the same sample provided the 5 T cell receptor beta chains below, sequenced in a study of T cell responses to AZD1222 COVID-19 vaccine. Sequenced by immunoSEQ multiplex PCR; TCRdb stores in-frame clones only, minus some. The sample holds some 150,000 clones, around 85% seen once. Sequencing used peripheral blood, obtained on day 0 of MenACWY control vaccination. The source is an adult in good health.

The V and J genes are TRBV6-2 or TRBV6-3 and TRBJ2-1; 7 bases map to TRBD2. V was pared by 2 bases and J by 7 bases, with 11 bases of the junction left unmatched. CDR1 is MNHEY, CDR2 SVGEGT, per germline. This CDR3 comprises 16 residues. The chain's CDR3 is CASSYLPVLAANEQFF. The CDR3 coding sequence is TGTGCCAGCAGTTACCTCCCCGTTCTAGCGGCTAATGAGCAGTTCTTC.

This chain uses TRBV29-1 with TRBJ1-1; D perhaps matches TRBD1 (5 bases). CDR1 SQVTM and CDR2 ANQGSEA come from the germline V gene. The CDR3 totals 13 residues. Trimming removed 3 bases from V and 11 bases from J, with 19 bases in between. CDR3 in amino acids: CSVDGRQAPGAFF. The CDR3 nucleotides read TGCAGCGTTGACGGTCGGCAGGCCCCAGGGGCTTTCTTT.

This chain joins TRBV7-9 and TRBJ2-1; 8 bases line up with TRBD1. J gave up 3 bases and V 5 bases, and 6 bases lay outside the gene matches. This CDR3 comprises 15 residues. Germline CDR1 reads SEHNR; CDR2 reads FQNEAQ (reference sequence). In DNA form, the CDR3 reads TGTGCCAGCAGCCCGGGACAGGTATACTACAATGAGCAGTTCTTC. Translation: CASSPGQVYYNEQFF.

The chain employs TRBV10-3 and TRBJ2-5; D may be TRBD2 (7 bases). Germline V lookup: CDR1 ENHRY, CDR2 SYGVKD. Trimming stripped 3 bases from V and 4 bases from J, with 12 bases between. The CDR3 covers 14 residues. The CDR3 region is CAISEGGGRETQYF. The CDR3 nucleotides read TGTGCCATCAGTGAAGGGGGAGGGCGAGAGACCCAGTACTTC.

This clone was recorded only once. V gene TRBV19 combines with J gene TRBJ1-4, with TRBD1 identical over 11 bases. V was clipped by 4 bases and J by 8 bases; unmatched bases: 6. Per germline, CDR1 LNHDA and CDR2 SQIVND (reference sequence). The length of the CDR3 is 15 residues. The CDR3 sequence is CASSRARTGGEKLFF. The DNA of the CDR3 is TGTGCCAGTAGTAGGGCAAGGACAGGGGGCGAAAAACTGTTTTTT.